A selection of T cell receptor beta chains follows, all from one sample in a study of T cells in Graves' hyperthyroidism and ophthalmopathy. In TCRdb, the multiplex PCR reads were re-called with MiXCR into one record per CDR3 protein. The sample contains nearly 600,000 distinct CDR3 sequences, around 13% of which appear only once. The sequencing input was blood. Receptors originate from a woman aged 30 to 39 with Graves' hyperthyroidism that later progressed to Graves' ophthalmopathy. CDR3s include the opening cysteine and the closing phenylalanine or tryptophan. Fields, in order: D gene, clone size, V gene, J gene, CDR3 protein, CDR3 DNA. A D gene is named only where the DNA matches it firmly. Only some rows state a clone size, as once, few, many or a class for expanded clones.

d_gene: TRBD2; abundance: many; v_gene: TRBV6-1; j_gene: TRBJ2-5; CDR3aa: CASMRMLLAGGQETQYF; CDR3nt: TGTGCCAGCATGAGGATGCTCCTAGCGGGAGGCCAAGAGACCCAGTACTTC
d_gene: .; abundance: .; v_gene: TRBV29-1; j_gene: TRBJ2-7; CDR3aa: CSVEGEDIYEQYF; CDR3nt: TGCAGCGTTGAAGGGGAAGACATATACGAGCAGTACTTC
d_gene: .; abundance: many; v_gene: TRBV2; j_gene: TRBJ1-2; CDR3aa: CASSALGVNYGYTF; CDR3nt: TGTGCCAGCAGTGCACTCGGTGTTAACTATGGCTACACCTTC
d_gene: .; abundance: few; v_gene: TRBV19; j_gene: TRBJ2-1; CDR3aa: CASSMRGGGNSYNEQFF; CDR3nt: TGTGCCAGTAGTATGAGAGGTGGCGGGAACTCCTACAATGAGCAGTTCTTC
d_gene: .; abundance: many; v_gene: TRBV19; j_gene: TRBJ1-1; CDR3aa: CAISEGTGNTEAFF; CDR3nt: TGTGCCATCTCTGAGGGCACGGGGAACACTGAAGCTTTCTTT
d_gene: TRBD2; abundance: many; v_gene: TRBV25-1; j_gene: TRBJ2-1; CDR3aa: CASSEYQGGGRDNEQFF; CDR3nt: TGTGCCAGCAGTGAATATCAAGGAGGCGGGAGGGACAATGAGCAGTTCTTC
d_gene: .; abundance: few; v_gene: TRBV11-3; j_gene: TRBJ2-4; CDR3aa: CASSPLASPANIQYF; CDR3nt: TGTGCCAGCAGCCCACTAGCCAGCCCTGCAAACATTCAGTACTTC
d_gene: .; abundance: .; v_gene: TRBV29-1; j_gene: TRBJ2-3; CDR3aa: CSVVGGRGASDTQYF; CDR3nt: TGCAGCGTTGTAGGAGGGAGGGGGGCCTCAGATACGCAGTATTTT
d_gene: TRBD1; abundance: once; v_gene: TRBV7-6; j_gene: TRBJ2-7; CDR3aa: CASSLTPGQGSHEQYF; CDR3nt: TGTGCCAGCAGCTTAACACCGGGACAGGGGAGCCACGAGCAGTACTTC
d_gene: .; abundance: many; v_gene: TRBV18; j_gene: TRBJ1-1; CDR3aa: CASSSLQAVQAFF; CDR3nt: TGTGCCAGCTCATCCTTACAGGCGGTTCAAGCTTTCTTT
d_gene: TRBD1; abundance: .; v_gene: TRBV11-2; j_gene: TRBJ2-5; CDR3aa: CASSFGQGAEAQYF; CDR3nt: TGTGCCAGCAGTTTTGGACAGGGCGCAGAGGCCCAGTACTTC
d_gene: .; abundance: many; v_gene: TRBV12-3/TRBV12-4; j_gene: TRBJ2-7; CDR3aa: CASSGGAKSSYEQYF; CDR3nt: TGTGCCAGCAGTGGGGGGGCGAAGTCGTCCTACGAGCAGTACTTC
d_gene: .; abundance: few; v_gene: TRBV9; j_gene: TRBJ1-1; CDR3aa: CASSVASLNTEAFF; CDR3nt: TGTGCCAGCAGCGTAGCCAGTCTGAACACTGAAGCTTTCTTT
d_gene: TRBD2; abundance: few; v_gene: TRBV18; j_gene: TRBJ2-7; CDR3aa: CASRPSGRDSYEQYF; CDR3nt: TGTGCCAGCCGACCTAGCGGGAGAGATTCCTACGAGCAGTACTTC
d_gene: TRBD2; abundance: many; v_gene: TRBV18; j_gene: TRBJ2-1; CDR3aa: CASSPGTSAYNEQFF; CDR3nt: TGTGCCAGCTCACCCGGGACTAGCGCCTACAATGAGCAGTTCTTC